The next 29 T cell receptor beta chains were all read from a single sample in a study of cytomegalovirus exposure and HLA in healthy donors. Repertoires were generated with immunoSEQ multiplex PCR, while TCRdb's copy carries only in-frame clones and drops some. The table lists about 140,000 clones, 80% to 90% of them singletons. The sample taken for sequencing was PBMCs. The receptors come from a woman aged 30 to 39 in good health and CMV-seronegative.

The genes are TRBV5-1 and TRBJ1-1, with D possibly TRBD1 on 5 matching bases. Trimming removed 2 bases from V and 1 base from J, with 15 bases in between. CDR1 is SGHRS and CDR2 is YFSETQ in the germline V gene. This CDR3 region has 16 residues. This chain's CDR3 is CASSFSPGHPNTEAFF. The DNA of the CDR3 is TGCGCCAGCAGCTTTTCCCCCGGACACCCGAACACTGAAGCTTTCTTT.

The count of this clone is one. The chain carries TRBV5-4 and TRBJ2-3, with D possibly being TRBD2 (5 bases). From germline, CDR1 is SGHNT and CDR2 YYREEE (reference sequence). The V end was cut by 4 bases, the J end by 1 base, with 16 bases between. The CDR3 length is 16 residues. CDR3 in DNA: TGTGCCAGCAGCGCGCGGAGACCCGGGGGCACAGATACGCAGTATTTT. This translates into CASSARRPGGTDTQYF.

The V call is TRBV29-1, the J call TRBJ2-3, with unresolved D. The CDR3 has 13 amino acids. The germline V and J ends were trimmed by 2 bases and 0 bases, with 6 bases remaining between them. CDR1 SQVTM and CDR2 ANQGSEA come from the germline V gene. Written as DNA, the CDR3 is TGCAGCGTTGAACCCGGGAGCACAGATACGCAGTATTTT. Protein sequence: CSVEPGSTDTQYF.

This clone has just a few counts. The rearrangement uses TRBV5-4 and TRBJ2-5, with TRBD1 matching over 9 bases. Looked up from germline, CDR1 is SGHNT and CDR2 is YYREEE (reference sequence). V was pared by 8 bases and J by 2 bases, with 4 bases of the junction left unmatched. This CDR3 comprises 13 residues. The CDR3 nucleotides read TGTGCCAGTTCCGGGACAGGGCAAGAGACCCAGTACTTC. Translating it yields CASSGTGQETQYF.

The chain uses TRBV4-1 and TRBJ2-1; D remains ambiguous. V lost 1 base, J lost 8 bases, and 18 bases lay in between. In germline, CDR1 is MGHRA, CDR2 YSYEKL. There are 16 residues in the CDR3. This CDR3 reads CASSQVDLLVYDEQFF. The CDR3 DNA sequence: TGCGCCAGCAGCCAAGTTGATTTACTGGTTTACGATGAGCAGTTCTTC.

This CDR3 reads CASNQVGGRGTEAFF. CDR3 nucleotides: TGTGCCAGCAACCAGGTAGGGGGCCGAGGCACTGAAGCTTTCTTT. The chain uses TRBV11-3 and TRBJ1-1; 7 nucleotides line up with TRBD1. Trimming cost V 7 bases and J 4 bases; bases outside gene matches: 12. This CDR3 comprises 15 residues. Germline V gene sequence: CDR1 SGHNT, CDR2 YENEEA.

The chain is built from TRBV18 and TRBJ1-1, with TRBD1 as a possible D gene (5 bases). With 2 bases removed from V and 2 bases from J, the gap between germline ends came to 9 bases. The CDR3 consists of 14 residues. Looked up from germline, CDR1 is KGHSH and CDR2 is LQKENI. In nucleotides, the CDR3 is TGTGCCAGCTCACCAGGGGCTTTTAACACTGAAGCTTTCTTT. This translates into CASSPGAFNTEAFF.

The chain uses TRBV9 and TRBJ1-2; 7 bases are shared with TRBD1. The CDR3 consists of 16 residues. After removal of 4 bases from V and 3 bases from J, the junction contained 12 bases not matched to a gene. Per germline, CDR1 SGDLS and CDR2 YYNGEE. The CDR3 region has the DNA TGTGCCAGCAGCTCACTCGGGACAGCGAGACACTATGGCTACACCTTC. Translation gives CASSSLGTARHYGYTF.

This chain joins TRBV5-6 and TRBJ2-2; 10 nucleotides agree with TRBD1. This CDR3 is 14 amino acids long. Germline values: CDR1 SGHDT, CDR2 YYEEEE. Losses at the gene ends were 4 bases for V and 10 bases for J; bases not matched to a gene: 7. In DNA, the CDR3 is TGTGCCAGCAGCGGAAGACAGGGGGCCGTGGAGCTGTTTTTT. It is translated as CASSGRQGAVELFF.

In DNA, the CDR3 is TGTGCCAGCAGTGTCATCCAGGATGAAAAACTGTTTTTT. This codes for CASSVIQDEKLFF. The V gene is TRBV2, the J gene TRBJ1-4, with D hard to call. There are 13 residues in the CDR3. Germline V gene data show CDR1 as SNHLY and CDR2 as FYNNEI. V lost 4 bases and J lost 6, with 9 bases in between.

The chain has TRBV9 and TRBJ2-1; TRBD2 is a possible D gene (6 bases). CDR3 length: 16 amino acids. V shed 0 bases and J shed 3 bases, with 13 bases lying between them. The V gene's germline CDR1 is SGDLS and CDR2 YYNGEE. CDR3 nucleotide sequence: TGTGCCAGCAGCGTAGGAAGGCGGGGAGACTACAATGAGCAGTTCTTC. It yields the protein CASSVGRRGDYNEQFF.

The gene calls are TRBV5-1 and TRBJ2-7, with 7 bases lining up with TRBD2. The CDR3 length is 15 residues. V trimming: 1 base; J trimming: 4 bases; junction bases outside the gene matches: 8. The germline V gene has CDR1 SGHRS and CDR2 YFSETQ. This CDR3 reads CASSLFTSVGYEQYF. In nucleotides, the CDR3 is TGCGCCAGCAGCTTGTTTACTAGCGTCGGTTACGAGCAGTACTTC.

This clone has just one count. This chain joins TRBV18 and TRBJ2-1; 9 nucleotides align to TRBD2. V was pared by 3 bases and J by 5 bases, with 8 bases of the junction left unmatched. This CDR3 is built from 16 residues. CDR1 is KGHSH and CDR2 is LQKENI in the germline V gene. CDR3 region: CASSPRASGDNNEQFF. The DNA for the CDR3 is TGTGCCAGCTCACCGCGGGCTAGCGGGGATAACAATGAGCAGTTCTTC.

The V and J genes are TRBV7-2 and TRBJ1-1, with D uncertain. Looked up from germline, CDR1 is SGHTA and CDR2 is FQGNSA. The V end lost 4 bases, the J end lost 0 bases, and 12 bases lay between the germline ends. The CDR3 covers 15 residues. CDR3 DNA: TGTGCCAGCAGCTCTCACCCGGGAGTGAACACTGAAGCTTTCTTT. It encodes CASSSHPGVNTEAFF.

CDR3 sequence reads: CASSLGLQNEQYF. DNA of the CDR3: TGTGCCAGCAGCTTAGGGTTACAGAACGAGCAGTACTTC. This chain links TRBV7-7 with TRBJ2-7; D remains ambiguous. V was cut by 1 base and J by 5 bases, with 9 bases left in between. Germline V gene data show CDR1 as SSHAT and CDR2 as FNYEAQ (reference sequence). The CDR3 loop spans 13 amino acids.

The rearrangement uses TRBV6-1 and TRBJ1-2; D may be TRBD1 (5 bases). Trimming shortened V by 5 bases and J by 6 bases, and 7 bases separated the two germline ends. Germline CDR1 and CDR2: MNHNS and SASEGT. This CDR3 has 11 residues. This chain's CDR3 is CASSRGDGYTF. The CDR3 nucleotides read TGTGCCAGCAGTAGGGGCGATGGCTACACCTTC.

The chain is built from TRBV15 and TRBJ1-2; D is possibly TRBD1 (5 bases). V gave up 3 bases and J gave up 4 bases, with 12 bases separating them. This CDR3 contains 14 residues. The germline gives CDR1 LNHNV, CDR2 YYDKDF (reference sequence). CDR3 DNA: TGTGCCACCAGCAGGGAAGGGGTAGGCTATGGCTACACCTTC. Translating it yields CATSREGVGYGYTF.

The table lists this clone with a few counts. The chain carries TRBV6-5 and TRBJ2-1, with 7 bases fitting TRBD1. Germline assignment: CDR1 MNHEY and CDR2 SVGAGI. Trimming took 8 bases from V and 8 from J; bases not matched to a gene: 12. This CDR3 is 14 amino acids long. The DNA of the CDR3 is TGTGCCAGCGAAGGACAGGCGGCGGTGGATGAGCAGTTCTTC. Translation gives CASEGQAAVDEQFF.

This clone has just one count. The chain carries TRBV18 and TRBJ2-2; D might be TRBD1 (5 bases). The germline CDR1 and CDR2 sequences are KGHSH and LQKENI. V dropped 6 bases and J dropped 6 bases, with 11 bases sitting between them. The CDR3 extends over 13 amino acids. CDR3 protein: CASSRDSSGELFF. The CDR3 coding sequence is TGTGCCAGCTCCCGCGACAGTTCCGGGGAGCTGTTTTTT.

The genes are TRBV6-1 and TRBJ2-3, with D tentatively TRBD2 (6 bases). The CDR3 is 14 amino acids. Germline V gene lookup returns CDR1 MNHNS and CDR2 SASEGT. The V end was cut by 5 bases, the J end by 8 bases, with 17 bases between. As DNA, the CDR3 is TGTGCCAGCAGTCCAAACCCTGGGGAGGCTACGCAGTATTTT. Protein: CASSPNPGEATQYF.

In DNA form, the CDR3 reads TGTGCCAGCAGCCTGCAGACAGATGGCTACACCTTC. Translated: CASSLQTDGYTF. The chain carries TRBV7-8 and TRBJ1-2; D perhaps matches TRBD1 (5 bases). Per the germline V gene, CDR1 is SGHVS and CDR2 is FQNEAQ. The CDR3 spans 12 residues. V lost 5 bases and J 6 bases, leaving 10 bases between the germline ends.

J is TRBJ2-3 and V is TRBV9; TRBD1 agrees at 11 bases. The CDR3 runs 16 residues. Germline values: CDR1 SGDLS, CDR2 YYNGEE. Losses at the gene ends were 1 base for V and 5 bases for J; bases not matched to a gene: 6. In DNA form, the CDR3 reads TGTGCCAGCAGCGTATCGGACAGGGGGCTGATAGATACGCAGTATTTT. It codes for CASSVSDRGLIDTQYF.

This clone was found once. The chain has TRBV9 and TRBJ2-1, with D tentatively TRBD1 (6 bases). V was clipped by 2 bases and J by 7 bases, with 16 bases between them. The CDR3 is 15 residues long. From germline, CDR1 is SGDLS and CDR2 YYNGEE. The CDR3: CASSVQGSLWNEQFF. DNA for the CDR3: TGTGCCAGCAGCGTTCAGGGGTCTCTTTGGAATGAGCAGTTCTTC.

This clone has just a few counts. The V gene is TRBV19, the J gene TRBJ2-7, with D uncertain. Germline assignment: CDR1 LNHDA and CDR2 SQIVND (reference sequence). The CDR3 loop spans 13 amino acids. The V end was cut by 1 base, the J end by 4 bases, with 8 bases between. The DNA for the CDR3 is TGTGCCAGTAGTATAGGAGGCGGTTACGAGCAGTACTTC. Its protein product is CASSIGGGYEQYF.

The chain is built from TRBV7-9 and TRBJ1-3, with 7 bases identical to TRBD1. The germline gives CDR1 SEHNR, CDR2 FQNEAQ (reference sequence). J lost 3 bases, V lost 5 bases, and 4 bases had no gene match. The CDR3 loop spans 14 amino acids. CDR3 in amino acids: CASSPGQIGNTIYF. In DNA, the CDR3 is TGTGCCAGCAGCCCGGGACAGATTGGAAACACCATATATTTT.

This clone was counted once. The rearrangement uses TRBV6-5 and TRBJ1-1; no clear D gene. Germline V gene data show CDR1 as MNHEY and CDR2 as SVGAGI. V was pared by 0 bases and J by 7 bases, with 9 bases between. The CDR3 covers 13 residues. CDR3 residues: CASSYSRGNEAFF. In nucleotides, the CDR3 is TGTGCCAGCAGTTACTCGAGAGGTAATGAAGCTTTCTTT.

This sequence joins TRBV5-4 and TRBJ2-1; maybe TRBD2 (5 bases). Trimming took 5 bases from V and 7 from J, leaving 13 bases between them. The CDR3 extends over 13 amino acids. Germline loops: CDR1 SGHNT, CDR2 YYREEE (reference sequence). CDR3 bases: TGTGCCAGCAGTCCGGCCCGGGGAAATGAGCAGTTCTTC. This translates into CASSPARGNEQFF.

This chain uses TRBV6-1 with TRBJ1-5; D unresolved. Trimming shortened V by 6 bases and J by 0 bases, and 9 bases separated the two germline ends. The CDR3 extends over 14 amino acids. Germline loops: CDR1 MNHNS, CDR2 SASEGT. CDR3 sequence: CASREMSSNQPQHF. CDR3 in DNA: TGTGCCAGCAGAGAAATGAGTAGCAATCAGCCCCAGCATTTT.

The rearrangement joins TRBV11-3 to TRBJ1-3, with 8 bases identical to TRBD1. V lost 2 bases to trimming and J lost 6 bases; unmatched junction nucleotides: 6. Germline V lookup: CDR1 SGHNT, CDR2 YENEEA. CDR3 length equals 15 residues. The CDR3, as DNA: TGTGCCAGCAGCTTAAGGACAGGGAGTCTAAACACCATATATTTT. The encoded protein is CASSLRTGSLNTIYF.